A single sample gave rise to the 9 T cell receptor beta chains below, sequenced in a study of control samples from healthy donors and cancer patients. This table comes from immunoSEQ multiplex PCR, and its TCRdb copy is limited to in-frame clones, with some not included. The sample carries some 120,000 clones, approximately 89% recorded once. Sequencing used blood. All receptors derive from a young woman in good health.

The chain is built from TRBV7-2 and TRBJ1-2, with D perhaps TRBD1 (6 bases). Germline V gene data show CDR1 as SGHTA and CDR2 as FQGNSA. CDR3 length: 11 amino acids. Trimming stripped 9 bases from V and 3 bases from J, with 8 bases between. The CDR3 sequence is CASSGDYGYTF. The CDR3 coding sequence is TGTGCCAGTTCAGGGGACTATGGCTACACCTTC.

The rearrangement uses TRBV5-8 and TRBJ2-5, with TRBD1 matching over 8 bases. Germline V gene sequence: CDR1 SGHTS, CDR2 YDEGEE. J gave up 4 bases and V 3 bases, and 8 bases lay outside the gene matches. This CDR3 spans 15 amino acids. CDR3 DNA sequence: TGTGCCAGCAGCTCTCAGGGGGCGGTCCGAGAGACCCAGTACTTC. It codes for CASSSQGAVRETQYF.

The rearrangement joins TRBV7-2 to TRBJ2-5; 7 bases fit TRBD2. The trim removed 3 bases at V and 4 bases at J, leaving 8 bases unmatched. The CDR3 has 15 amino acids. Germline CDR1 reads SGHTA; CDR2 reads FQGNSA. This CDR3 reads CASSLGGSPRETQYF. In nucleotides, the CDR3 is TGTGCCAGCAGCTTGGGCGGGAGCCCCCGAGAGACCCAGTACTTC. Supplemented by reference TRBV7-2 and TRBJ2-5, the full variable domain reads GAGVSQSPSNKVTEKGKDVELRCDPISGHTALYWYRQSLGQGLEFLIYFQGNSAPDKSGLPSDRFSAERTGGSVSTLTIQRTQQEDSAVYLCASSLGGSPRETQYFGPGTRLLVL.

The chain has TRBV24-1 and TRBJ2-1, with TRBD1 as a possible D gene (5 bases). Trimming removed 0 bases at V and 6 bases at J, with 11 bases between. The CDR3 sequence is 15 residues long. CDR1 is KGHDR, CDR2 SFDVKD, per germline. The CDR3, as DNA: TGTGCCACCAGTGATTTGAGTACAGGACCCAATGAGCAGTTCTTC. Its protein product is CATSDLSTGPNEQFF.

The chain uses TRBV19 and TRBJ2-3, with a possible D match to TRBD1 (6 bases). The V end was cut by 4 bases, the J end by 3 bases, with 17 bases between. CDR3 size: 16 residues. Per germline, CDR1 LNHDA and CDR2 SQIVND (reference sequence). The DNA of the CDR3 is TGTGCCAGTAGTACGGGACAACGGATAGAGACAGATACGCAGTATTTT. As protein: CASSTGQRIETDTQYF.

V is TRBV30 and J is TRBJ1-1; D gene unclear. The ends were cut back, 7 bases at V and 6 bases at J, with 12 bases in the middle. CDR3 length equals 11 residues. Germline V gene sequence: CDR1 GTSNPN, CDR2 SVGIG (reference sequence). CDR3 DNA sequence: TGTGCCTTGCTTGGGAGTCCTGAAGCTTTCTTT. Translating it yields CALLGSPEAFF.

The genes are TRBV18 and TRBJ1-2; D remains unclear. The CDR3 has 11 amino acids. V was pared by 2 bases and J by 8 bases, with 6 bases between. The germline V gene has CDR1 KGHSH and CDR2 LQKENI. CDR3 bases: TGTGCCAGCTCACCAGACATCGGCTACACCTTC. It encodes CASSPDIGYTF.

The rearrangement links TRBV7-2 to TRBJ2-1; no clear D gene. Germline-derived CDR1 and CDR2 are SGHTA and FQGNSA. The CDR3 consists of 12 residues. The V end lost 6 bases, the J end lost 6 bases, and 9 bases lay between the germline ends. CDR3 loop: CASSLARNEQFF. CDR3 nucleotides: TGTGCCAGCAGTCTGGCCCGCAATGAGCAGTTCTTC.

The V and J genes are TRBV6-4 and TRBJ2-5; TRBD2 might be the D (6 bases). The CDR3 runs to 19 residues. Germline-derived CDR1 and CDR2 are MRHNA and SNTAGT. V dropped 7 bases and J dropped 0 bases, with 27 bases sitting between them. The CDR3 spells CASNRGGGDKMEYQETQYF. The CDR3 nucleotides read TGTGCCAGCAATAGAGGAGGCGGGGATAAGATGGAGTACCAAGAGACCCAGTACTTC.